The source of this T cell receptor beta chain is a study of T cell repertoires in cytomegalovirus infection. Study in general: Indications came from public TCR beta signatures; they pointed to CMV infection and to a matching HLA type. Study-wide results and limits: Dominant in the ex vivo response were TCR beta clonotypes restricted by HLA-C and specific for CMV. Public TCR beta family frequency separated CMV-and-HLA carriers, including in an independent cohort.

One entry per CDR3 protein, called by TCRdb with MiXCR from the reads. This sample has approximately 70,000 distinct CDR3 sequences, with around 21% found just once. Germline CDR1 is SGHTA and CDR2 is FQGNSA. The CDR3 is 15 amino acids. J gave up 0 bases and V 3 bases, and 5 bases lay outside the gene matches. In this sample, this clonotype turned up many times. Its target is unknown. This rearrangement joins TRBV7-2 to TRBJ2-7; 7 bases line up with TRBD1. This clonotype was sampled from a human donor in good health (CMV status not recorded). Some clones in this sample may be carry-over from other donors' samples. Sequencing was carried out using PBMCs, sequenced either directly or after in vitro stimulation (not recorded which). The CDR3 sequence: CASSFTGVSSYEQYF. The CDR3 bases are TGTGCCAGCAGCTTTACAGGGGTCAGCTCCTACGAGCAGTACTTC.